This T cell receptor beta chain stems from a study of cytomegalovirus exposure and HLA in healthy donors. Study-level points and caveats: Across HLA loci, a later analysis found differing TCR association rates, with DRB1 most and HLA-C fewest. With later analysis, a missense DCLRE1C variant became linked to TCR beta V- and J-gene trimming. Some highly shared sequence variants likely arose as a pipeline artifact.

There are a few counts of this clone. Its cognate antigen is unknown. It was with 60 Vbeta and 13 Jbeta primers that the PCR ran. Authors' analysis steps: Later, an analysis found around 80 million unique TCR beta chains, and 8.5 million to 14 million of these were shared. Method: immunoSEQ multiplex PCR; TCRdb's copy keeps in-frame clones and lacks some. V, J and clone size were drawn from that table, and D and trimming were deduced from the DNA. Counted here are 150,000 to 200,000 clones, 70% to 90% occurring once; the ten biggest clones make up about 2%. This CDR3 has 15 residues. From germline, CDR1 is MGHRA and CDR2 YSYEKL. V lost 4 bases to trimming and J lost 8 bases, with 17 bases between them.

Sample: PBMCs. The chain combines TRBV4-1 with TRBJ1-4; a weak D match, TRBD1 (6 bases). This TCR was sampled from a young woman in good health and CMV-seronegative. The CDR3 sequence: CASSPQGLGREKLFF. In nucleotides, the CDR3 is TGCGCCAGCAGCCCCCAGGGGCTGGGGCGAGAAAAACTGTTTTTT.